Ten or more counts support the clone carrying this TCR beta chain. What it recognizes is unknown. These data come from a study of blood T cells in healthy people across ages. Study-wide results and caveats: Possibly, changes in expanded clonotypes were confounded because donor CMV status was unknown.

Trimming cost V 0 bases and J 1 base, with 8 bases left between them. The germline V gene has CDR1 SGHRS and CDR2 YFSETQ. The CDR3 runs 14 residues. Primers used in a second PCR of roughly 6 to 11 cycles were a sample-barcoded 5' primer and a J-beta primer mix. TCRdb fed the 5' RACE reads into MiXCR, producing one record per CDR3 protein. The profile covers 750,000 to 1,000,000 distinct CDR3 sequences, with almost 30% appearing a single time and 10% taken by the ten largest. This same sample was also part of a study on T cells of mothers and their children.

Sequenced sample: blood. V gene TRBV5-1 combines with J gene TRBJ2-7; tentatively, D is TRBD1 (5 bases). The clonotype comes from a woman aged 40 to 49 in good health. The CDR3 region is CASSLADTSYEQYF. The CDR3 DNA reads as TGCGCCAGCAGCTTGGCGGACACTTCCTACGAGCAGTACTTC.